Listed below are T cell receptor beta chains from one sample, sequenced in a study of T cell changes during pregnancy in multiple sclerosis. This table comes from immunoSEQ multiplex PCR, and its TCRdb copy is limited to in-frame clones, with some not included. Of about 36,000 clones detected, 92% appear once; the ten largest clones hold over 0.45%. The sample was CD4+ T cells from peripheral blood mononuclear cells, taken after pregnancy. These receptors were collected from a female donor with multiple sclerosis, enrolled in a pregnancy study. The CDR3 runs from the conserved cysteine through the conserved F or W. A D gene is named only where the DNA matches it firmly. A row's size may be missing; if present it is once, few, many or a size class.

>.|.|TRBJ2-1|TRBV5-1
TGCGCCAGCAGCTTGGGCGGTCTAGTCCCCTACAATGAGCAGTTCTTC
CASSLGGLVPYNEQFF
>.|TRBD1|TRBJ1-1|TRBV10-3
TGTGCCATTTCGACAGGGTCGACTGAAGCTTTCTTT
CAISTGSTEAFF
>.|TRBD2|TRBJ2-1|TRBV6-5
TGTGCCAGCAGTTCACTAGCGGGGGGTACTCACAATGAGCAGTTCTTC
CASSSLAGGTHNEQFF
>.|TRBD1|TRBJ1-2|TRBV6-5
TGTGCCAGCAGGCAGGGGGAGATTAACTATGGCTACACCTTC
CASRQGEINYGYTF
>.|TRBD1|TRBJ2-2|TRBV11-2
TGTGCCAGCAGCCCCCCGGGACAGGGATTCACCGGGGAGCTGTTTTTT
CASSPPGQGFTGELFF
>.|.|TRBJ1-5|TRBV9
TGTGCCAGCAGCGCCCGGGGAGATAGCAATCAGCCCCAGCATTTT
CASSARGDSNQPQHF
>.|TRBD1|TRBJ2-3|TRBV7-6
TGTGCCAGCAGCTCCCCACAGGGGGCCGGCACAGATACGCAGTATTTT
CASSSPQGAGTDTQYF
>.|TRBD1|TRBJ1-3|TRBV11-1
TGTGCCACAAGGACAGGGCCCGCGAGGGGCTCTGGAAACACCATATATTTT
CATRTGPARGSGNTIYF
>.|TRBD1|TRBJ2-7|TRBV29-1
TGCAGCGCAAGGGACAGGGGCTACGAGCAGTACTTC
CSARDRGYEQYF
>.|TRBD2|TRBJ2-3|TRBV9
TGTGCCAGCAGCATTAGCGGGGGGCGAGATACGCAGTATTTT
CASSISGGRDTQYF
>.|TRBD1|TRBJ2-3|TRBV7-6
TGTGCCAGCAGCAAGACAGGGGATCCCACAGATACGCAGTATTTT
CASSKTGDPTDTQYF
>.|TRBD2|TRBJ2-5|TRBV7-7
TGTGCCAGCAGCTCCATCCCGGGACTAGAAGAGACCCAGTACTTC
CASSSIPGLEETQYF
>.|.|TRBJ2-7|TRBV5-8
TGTGCCAGCAGCTTGGTGGACACTTCCTACGAGCAGTACTTC
CASSLVDTSYEQYF
>.|.|TRBJ2-7|TRBV7-9
TGTGCCAGCAGCGTGACACCTTCCTACGAGCAGTACTTC
CASSVTPSYEQYF
>once|.|TRBJ1-6|TRBV11-2
TGTGCCAGCAGCTCACAGGTTAATAATTCACCCCTCCACTTT
CASSSQVNNSPLHF
>.|TRBD1|TRBJ1-2|TRBV19
TGTGCCAGTAGGTTAGGGGGCGGCTACACCTTC
CASRLGGGYTF
>.|TRBD1|TRBJ2-5|TRBV5-4
TGTGCCAGCAACTTCGGACAGGGGGCGGGGGAGACCCAGTACTTC
CASNFGQGAGETQYF
>.|.|TRBJ1-1|TRBV5-1
TGCGCCAGCAGCTTGGTCTCAGGATCCCTGACTGAAGCTTTCTTT
CASSLVSGSLTEAFF
>.|.|TRBJ2-7|TRBV7-2
TGTGCCAGCAGTTTACAGGGGAGGGGCTACGAGCAGTACTTC
CASSLQGRGYEQYF
>.|TRBD1|TRBJ1-2|TRBV2
TGTGCCAGCAGTGGGCTTCGACAGGGGGATAGCTACACCTTC
CASSGLRQGDSYTF
>.|TRBD1|TRBJ1-2|TRBV4-1
TGCGCCAGCAGCCAAGAGGACAGGGGAAGGAACTATGGCTACACCTTC
CASSQEDRGRNYGYTF
>.|TRBD1|TRBJ1-2|TRBV6-6
TGTGCCAGCAGTTACTCGAAGAGGGGGCGACTCTATGGCTACACCTTC
CASSYSKRGRLYGYTF
>.|.|TRBJ1-1|TRBV11-2
TGTGCCAGCAGCCCGAAAGCGAACACTGAAGCTTTCTTT
CASSPKANTEAFF
>.|TRBD1|TRBJ2-2|TRBV6-1
TGTGCCAGCAACAGACAGGGGGCCGCTCAAGGGGAGCTGTTTTTT
CASNRQGAAQGELFF
>.|TRBD1|TRBJ2-7|TRBV18
TGTGCCAGCTCGCAATCGGGACAGGTCTCCTACGAGCAGTACTTC
CASSQSGQVSYEQYF
>.|.|TRBJ1-3|TRBV7-8
TGTGCCAGCAGCTTTATGCTGAGGGGGTCCGTCTCTGGAAACACCATATATTTT
CASSFMLRGSVSGNTIYF